This T cell receptor (beta chain) appears in the sequencing data of a study of blood T cells in healthy people across ages. Regarding the study as a whole: Compared with aged donors, long-lived donors showed fewer expanded clones, suggesting selection. Across the age range, TCR beta diversity per million T cells fell in a roughly linear way.

It was with a sample-barcoded 5' primer and a J-beta primer mix that a second PCR of roughly 7 to 12 cycles was run. TCRdb analysed the 5' RACE reads with MiXCR anew, one entry per CDR3 protein. The sample records hundreds of thousands of distinct CDR3 sequences, about 53% being singletons. Germline V gene lookup returns CDR1 SGHNT and CDR2 YENEEA. V was pared by 5 bases and J by 0 bases, with 17 bases between. The CDR3 is made up of 17 amino acids. Concerning this clonotype: Antigen: not known.

The sequence derives from an older man in good health. Sequencing was carried out using blood. J is TRBJ2-1 and V is TRBV11-3; D is tentatively TRBD1 or TRBD2 (7 bases each). CDR3 sequence: CASSQVGRGPSYNEQFF. The DNA for the CDR3 is TGTGCCAGCAGCCAGGTGGGGAGGGGGCCCTCCTACAATGAGCAGTTCTTC.